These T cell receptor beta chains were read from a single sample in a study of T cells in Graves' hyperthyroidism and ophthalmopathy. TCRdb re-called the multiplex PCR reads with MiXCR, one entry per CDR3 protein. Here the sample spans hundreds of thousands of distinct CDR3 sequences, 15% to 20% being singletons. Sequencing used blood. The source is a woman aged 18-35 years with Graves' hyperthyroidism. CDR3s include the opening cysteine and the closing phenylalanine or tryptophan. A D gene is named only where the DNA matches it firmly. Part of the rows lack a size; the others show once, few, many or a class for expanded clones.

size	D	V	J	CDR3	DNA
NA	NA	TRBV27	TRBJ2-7	CATSDHGQYEQYF	TGTGCCACCAGTGACCATGGACAGTACGAGCAGTACTTC
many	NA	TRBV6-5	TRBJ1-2	CASSWTGYTF	TGTGCCAGCAGTTGGACAGGCTACACCTTC
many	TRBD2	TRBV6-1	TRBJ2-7	CASSESGTSYEQYF	TGTGCCAGCAGTGAGTCCGGGACTAGCTACGAGCAGTACTTC
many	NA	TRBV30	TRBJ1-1	CAWTKGSGREAFF	TGTGCCTGGACCAAGGGATCAGGACGTGAAGCTTTCTTT
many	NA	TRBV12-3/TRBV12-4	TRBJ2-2	CASSSSPELFF	TGTGCCAGCAGCTCCTCACCGGAGCTGTTTTTT
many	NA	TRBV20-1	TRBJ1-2	CSARDPYANGYTF	TGCAGTGCTAGAGACCCCTATGCGAATGGCTACACCTTC
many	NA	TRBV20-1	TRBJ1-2	CSASDSNYGYTF	TGCAGTGCTTCTGACAGCAACTATGGCTACACCTTC
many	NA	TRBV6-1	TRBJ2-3	CASSLGLDTQYF	TGTGCCAGCAGCCTTGGACTCGATACGCAGTATTTT
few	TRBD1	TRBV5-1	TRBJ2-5	CASSESGTGGETQYF	TGCGCCAGCAGCGAATCCGGGACAGGGGGAGAGACCCAGTACTTC
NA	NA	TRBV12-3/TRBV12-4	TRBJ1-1	CASRPTTGITEAFF	TGTGCCAGCAGACCGACAACAGGGATCACTGAAGCTTTCTTT
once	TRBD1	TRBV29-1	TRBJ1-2	CSVLKTGLDTF	TGCAGCGTTCTGAAGACAGGGCTGGACACCTTC
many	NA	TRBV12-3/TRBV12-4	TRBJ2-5	CASSLNRDPKGETQYF	TGTGCCAGCAGTTTAAACCGGGACCCAAAGGGGGAGACCCAGTACTTC
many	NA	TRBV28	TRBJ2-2	CASSLGRQNTGELFF	TGTGCCAGCAGTTTAGGCAGGCAAAACACCGGGGAGCTGTTTTTT
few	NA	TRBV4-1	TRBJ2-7	CASRTSDSSSYEQYF	TGCGCCAGTCGCACTTCAGATTCTTCCTCCTACGAGCAGTACTTC
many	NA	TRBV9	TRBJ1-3	CASSVEWGNTIYF	TGTGCCAGCAGCGTTGAGTGGGGAAACACCATATATTTT
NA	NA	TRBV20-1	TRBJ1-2	CSANIQPGYTF	TGCAGTGCCAACATCCAACCTGGCTACACCTTC
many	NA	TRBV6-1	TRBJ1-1	CATSGPMNTEAFF	TGTGCCACTTCGGGGCCCATGAACACTGAAGCTTTCTTT
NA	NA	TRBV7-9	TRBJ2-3	CASSLSGGPDTQYF	TGTGCCAGCAGCTTAAGTGGGGGGCCAGATACGCAGTATTTT
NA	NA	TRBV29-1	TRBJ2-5	CSVGRTFQETQYF	TGCAGCGTTGGGAGGACCTTTCAAGAGACCCAGTACTTC
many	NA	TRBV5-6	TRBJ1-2	CASSLLTASVGYTF	TGTGCCAGCAGCTTGTTGACGGCTTCAGTGGGCTACACCTTC
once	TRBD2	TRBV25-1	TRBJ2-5	CASSGSGGLQETQYF	TGTGCCAGCAGTGGAAGCGGGGGCCTCCAAGAGACCCAGTACTTC
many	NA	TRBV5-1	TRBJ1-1	CASSFEGVSEAFF	TGCGCCAGCAGCTTTGAAGGGGTCTCTGAAGCTTTCTTT